This passage covers 20 T cell receptor beta chains from one sample sequenced in a study of human T cells and chemical hapten exposure. Researchers extracted total RNA from unfractionated whole blood. The library tagged individual cDNA molecules with unique molecular identifiers. TCRdb itself ran the reads through MiXCR, one entry per CDR3 protein. The sample lists 95,000 to 150,000 distinct CDR3 sequences, over 7.5% occurring once. Sequencing used whole blood. All receptors derive from a human donor in good health. Some clones in this sample may be carry-over from other donors' samples.

This clonotype was recorded at least ten times. V gene TRBV6-4 combines with J gene TRBJ2-2; D is uncertain. CDR3 length: 13 amino acids. V was pared by 2 bases and J by 4 bases, with 5 bases between. Germline V gene lookup returns CDR1 MRHNA and CDR2 SNTAGT. Here the CDR3 reads CASSDRSTGELFF. CDR3 bases: TGTGCCAGCAGTGACAGGAGCACCGGGGAGCTGTTTTTT.

This clonotype was detected a few times. This sequence joins TRBV10-1 and TRBJ2-7; TRBD1 might be the D (5 bases). This CDR3 has 13 residues. CDR1 and CDR2 (germline): WNHNN, SYGVQD (reference sequence). Trimming removed 3 bases at V and 2 bases at J, with 8 bases between. CDR3 sequence (DNA): TGCGCCAGCAGTGACGGCAGGGCCTACGAGCAGTACTTC. It translates to CASSDGRAYEQYF.

The rearrangement joins TRBV11-2 to TRBJ2-3, with D maybe TRBD2 (5 bases). Germline CDR1 reads SGHAT; CDR2 reads FQNNGV. CDR3 length: 14 amino acids. Trimming removed 6 bases from V and 1 base from J, with 11 bases in between. CDR3 protein: CASRVWGGTDTQYF. The CDR3 bases are TGTGCCAGCAGGGTGTGGGGAGGCACAGATACGCAGTATTTT.

This clonotype was seen repeatedly, ten times or more. V and J are TRBV12-3 or TRBV12-4 and TRBJ2-5; D is possibly TRBD1 (5 bases). This CDR3 has 14 residues. V gave up 3 bases and J gave up 2 bases, with 10 bases separating them. DNA for the CDR3: TGTGCCAGCAGTTTGGCAGGGCGACAAGAGACCCAGTACTTC. It specifies CASSLAGRQETQYF.

This clonotype was seen a few times. The rearrangement joins TRBV18 to TRBJ1-3; D not certain. V was pared by 6 bases and J by 0 bases, with 18 bases between. CDR3 length: 17 amino acids. CDR1 KGHSH and CDR2 LQKENI come from the germline V gene. The CDR3: CASSPRSLTDSGNTIYF. The CDR3 nucleotides read TGTGCCAGCTCCCCGAGGAGCCTGACCGACTCTGGAAACACCATATATTTT.

This clonotype occurred a few times. This chain joins TRBV7-2 and TRBJ1-1; D ambiguous. Germline V gives CDR1 SGHTA, CDR2 FQGNSA. The CDR3 has 14 residues. The V and J ends lost 0 bases and 4 bases respectively, with 9 bases between them. In DNA, the CDR3 is TGTGCCAGCAGCTTAGCCTTCCCAGTCACTGAAGCTTTCTTT. This codes for CASSLAFPVTEAFF.

At least ten counts were recorded for this clonotype. The genes are TRBV11-2 and TRBJ2-1; D not resolved. Germline V gene data show CDR1 as SGHAT and CDR2 as FQNNGV. V was cut by 1 base and J by 4 bases, with 11 bases left in between. CDR3 size: 15 residues. CDR3 sequence (DNA): TGTGCCAGCAGCTTAGGGGCGTCGAATTACAATGAGCAGTTCTTC. Its translation is CASSLGASNYNEQFF.

J is TRBJ1-1 and V is TRBV20-1, with no clear D. Deletions cut 4 bases from V and 3 bases from J, with 6 bases between. Germline V gene lookup returns CDR1 DFQATT and CDR2 SNEGSKA (reference sequence). The CDR3 sequence is 11 residues long. For the CDR3, the DNA is TGCAGTGCTATTGAGTACACTGAAGCTTTCTTT. As protein: CSAIEYTEAFF.

V and J are TRBV19 and TRBJ1-5; D is uncertain. In germline, CDR1 is LNHDA, CDR2 SQIVND (reference sequence). The ends were cut back, 5 bases at V and 4 bases at J, with 15 bases in the middle. This CDR3 region has 15 residues. Here the CDR3 reads CASSFGSAANQPQHF. CDR3 bases: TGTGCCAGTAGTTTCGGGTCCGCAGCTAATCAGCCCCAGCATTTT.

This clonotype was seen a few times. The chain has TRBV5-4 and TRBJ1-2; tentatively, D is TRBD1 (6 bases). The ends were cut back, 4 bases at V and 7 bases at J, with 14 bases in the middle. Per the germline V gene, CDR1 is SGHNT and CDR2 is YYREEE (reference sequence). There are 13 residues in the CDR3. The CDR3, as DNA: TGTGCCAGCAGCCCGCCAAGGGGGTCTGGCTACACCTTC. This encodes CASSPPRGSGYTF.

The chain employs TRBV29-1 and TRBJ2-1, with D possibly being TRBD1 or TRBD2 (5 bases each). Germline lookup yields CDR1 SQVTM and CDR2 ANQGSEA. The CDR3 is 13 amino acids. V was pared by 4 bases and J by 4 bases, with 11 bases between. The CDR3 is CSVVRGVYNEQFF. The CDR3 region has the DNA TGCAGCGTTGTAAGGGGAGTTTACAATGAGCAGTTCTTC.

The rearrangement joins TRBV7-2 to TRBJ2-5; the D is unclear. Germline V gene data show CDR1 as SGHTA and CDR2 as FQGNSA. The CDR3 runs 12 residues. V lost 1 base, J lost 4 bases, and 4 bases lay in between. The CDR3 nucleotides read TGTGCCAGCAGCTTAGAAAGAGAGACCCAGTACTTC. This sequence encodes CASSLERETQYF.

There are a few counts of this clonotype. The genes are TRBV27 and TRBJ2-3; no definite D call. CDR1 is MNHEY and CDR2 is SMNVEV in the germline V gene (reference sequence). Trimming left V 3 bases short and J 2 bases short, with 9 bases between. The CDR3 runs to 14 residues. As DNA, the CDR3 is TGTGCCAGCAGTTTGTTCAGGAACACAGATACGCAGTATTTT. Its translation is CASSLFRNTDTQYF.

This clonotype was detected a few times. This chain joins TRBV6-5 and TRBJ2-7; TRBD2 aligns across 10 bases. This CDR3 region has 15 residues. With 5 bases clipped from V and 6 bases from J, the junction kept 10 bases outside the gene matches. From germline, CDR1 is MNHEY and CDR2 SVGAGI. CDR3 loop: CASSPRGAGGSEQYF. As DNA, the CDR3 is TGTGCCAGCAGTCCGCGGGGAGCGGGAGGGTCCGAGCAGTACTTC.

V and J are TRBV7-2 and TRBJ2-1, with D perhaps matching TRBD1 (6 bases). This CDR3 region has 12 residues. CDR1 SGHTA and CDR2 FQGNSA come from the germline V gene. Trimming stripped 5 bases from V and 9 bases from J, with 11 bases between. CDR3 sequence: CASSPRGGEQFF. CDR3 bases: TGTGCCAGCAGCCCCAGGGGCGGTGAGCAGTTCTTC.

This clonotype was observed at least ten times. The V call is TRBV20-1, the J call TRBJ1-5; 9 bases are a match to TRBD1. The J segment lost 2 bases and the V segment lost 5 bases, leaving 10 bases of the junction unmatched. Germline assignment: CDR1 DFQATT and CDR2 SNEGSKA (reference sequence). This CDR3 spans 16 amino acids. The CDR3 DNA is TGCAGTGCTCAAGGACAGGGGTCGAGGGGCAATCAGCCCCAGCATTTT. It encodes CSAQGQGSRGNQPQHF.

There are many counts of this clonotype. The chain uses TRBV7-9 and TRBJ1-3; D unresolved. Germline assignment: CDR1 SEHNR and CDR2 FQNEAQ (reference sequence). There are 15 residues in the CDR3. Trimming took 4 bases from V and 1 from J, leaving 11 bases between them. In DNA form, the CDR3 reads TGTGCCAGCAGCTCAGGCGGCCCGTCTGGAAACACCATATATTTT. Protein sequence: CASSSGGPSGNTIYF.

This clonotype appeared many times. V and J are TRBV23-1 and TRBJ2-3; the match to TRBD2 covers 7 bases. TRBV23-1 is noted as an ORF with a role that remains uncertain. J gave up 6 bases and V 8 bases, and 8 bases lay outside the gene matches. The CDR3 is made up of 13 amino acids. The CDR3 region is CASPQGGVDTQYF. The CDR3 DNA is TGCGCCAGCCCCCAGGGAGGGGTCGATACGCAGTATTTT.

This clonotype has a handful of counts. V is TRBV20-1 and J is TRBJ2-7, with D tentatively TRBD1 (6 bases). Germline CDR1 is DFQATT and CDR2 is SNEGSKA (reference sequence). The CDR3 has 13 amino acids. V lost 4 bases and J lost 2, with 12 bases in between. The CDR3 DNA is TGCAGTGCTATAGCAGGGGAACCCTACGAGCAGTACTTC. It translates to CSAIAGEPYEQYF.

There are many counts of this clonotype. The chain carries TRBV7-9 and TRBJ2-3; D is unclear. Trimming took 11 bases from V and 0 from J, leaving 6 bases between them. Germline values: CDR1 SEHNR, CDR2 FQNEAQ (reference sequence). The length of the CDR3 is 11 residues. Here the CDR3 reads CAGYSTDTQYF. The DNA for the CDR3 is TGTGCCGGATATAGCACAGATACGCAGTATTTT.